Below, 10 T cell receptor beta chains from the same sample are listed, as sequenced in a study of Ad26.COV2.S vaccination and SARS-CoV-2 variants. Sequenced by immunoSEQ multiplex PCR; TCRdb stores in-frame clones only, minus some. This table holds roughly 460,000 clones, 80% to 90% found once. Treatment meaning: around 19 received Ad26.COV2.S at low or high dose, single or two shots; several received placebo; per-sample allocation not given. Specimen acquisition occurred on day 63 following the initial vaccine or placebo injection. Sequences were derived from peripheral blood, sampled in a trial of Ad26.COV2.S vaccine versus placebo. These receptors were obtained from a person between 18 and 65 years old who received the Ad26.COV2.S COVID-19 vaccine or a placebo.

The genes are TRBV6-1 and TRBJ1-5; D remains ambiguous. This CDR3 is built from 12 residues. The V end lost 2 bases, the J end lost 5 bases, and 4 bases lay between the germline ends. CDR1 is MNHNS, CDR2 SASEGT, per germline. The CDR3 bases are TGTGCCAGCAGTGAACAGGATCAGCCCCAGCATTTT. Residues: CASSEQDQPQHF.

This sequence joins TRBV9 and TRBJ1-3; D may be TRBD1 (5 bases). V gave up 4 bases and J gave up 0 bases, with 14 bases separating them. The CDR3 contains 16 residues. Germline CDR1 reads SGDLS; CDR2 reads YYNGEE. CDR3 in amino acids: CASSLHPGSSGNTIYF. The CDR3 DNA is TGTGCCAGCAGCCTCCACCCAGGGAGCTCTGGAAACACCATATATTTT.

CDR3 DNA: TGTGCCAGCAGCAAGGGTCACGGAAACACCATATATTTT. The encoded protein is CASSKGHGNTIYF. The chain uses TRBV9 and TRBJ1-3; D gene uncertain. Germline loops: CDR1 SGDLS, CDR2 YYNGEE. The CDR3 has 13 amino acids. Deletions cut 4 bases from V and 4 bases from J, with 9 bases between.

This clone was seen a single time. The chain is built from TRBV6-5 and TRBJ2-3, with a weak D call TRBD1 (5 bases). Germline lookup yields CDR1 MNHEY and CDR2 SVGAGI. The CDR3 is 14 residues long. V was trimmed by 3 bases and J by 6 bases, leaving 13 bases between them. CDR3 region: CASSYGREFDTQYF. CDR3 coding DNA: TGTGCCAGCAGTTATGGCAGGGAATTTGATACGCAGTATTTT.

The chain recombines TRBV7-9 with TRBJ2-5; 11 bases fit TRBD1. Germline CDR1 and CDR2: SEHNR and FQNEAQ (reference sequence). Losses at the gene ends were 5 bases for V and 7 bases for J; bases not matched to a gene: 6. This CDR3 is 14 amino acids long. This CDR3 is CASSPGQGVVTQYF. CDR3 nucleotides: TGTGCCAGCAGCCCGGGACAGGGGGTGGTGACCCAGTACTTC.

This chain uses TRBV6-5 with TRBJ2-5; 11 bases line up with TRBD2. This CDR3 region has 14 residues. Germline V gene sequence: CDR1 MNHEY, CDR2 SVGAGI. After removal of 7 bases from V and 4 bases from J, the junction contained 5 bases not matched to a gene. The CDR3 sequence: CASKVLAGGETQYF. As DNA, the CDR3 is TGTGCCAGCAAGGTTCTAGCGGGAGGAGAGACCCAGTACTTC.

The chain carries TRBV6-2 or TRBV6-3 and TRBJ2-1, with 10 bases aligning to TRBD1. This CDR3 contains 16 residues. Germline V lookup: CDR1 MNHEY, CDR2 SVGEGT. V dropped 5 bases and J dropped 8; count of bases not matched to a gene: 12. The CDR3 DNA follows: TGTGCCAGCAGTCCCGATCCGGGACAGGGGATCCATGAGCAGTTCTTC. This codes for CASSPDPGQGIHEQFF.

This rearrangement joins TRBV7-9 to TRBJ1-1; D is unclear. The CDR3 has 14 residues. Germline values: CDR1 SEHNR, CDR2 FQNEAQ (reference sequence). V lost 4 bases to trimming and J lost 4 bases, with 13 bases between them. CDR3 residues: CASSSPDGGTEAFF. DNA of the CDR3: TGTGCCAGCAGCTCGCCTGACGGAGGCACTGAAGCTTTCTTT.

This clone was seen only a few times. The chain links TRBV28 to TRBJ1-5; weak D call: TRBD1 (5 bases). The CDR3 runs 15 residues. V lost 1 base to trimming and J lost 4 bases, with 11 bases between them. From germline, CDR1 is MDHEN and CDR2 SYDVKM. For the CDR3, the DNA is TGTGCCAGCAGTTTATTTAAGACAGCTAATCAGCCCCAGCATTTT. Encoded protein: CASSLFKTANQPQHF.

J is TRBJ2-7 and V is TRBV5-1; no clear D. CDR1 is SGHRS, CDR2 YFSETQ, per germline. Between the trimmed V and J ends, which lost 0 bases and 3 bases, there was a span of 10 bases. The CDR3 is 14 amino acids. Here the CDR3 reads CASSLDVPLYEQYF. The DNA for the CDR3 is TGCGCCAGCAGCTTGGACGTTCCCCTCTACGAGCAGTACTTC.